A single sample gave rise to the 3 T cell receptor beta chains below, sequenced in a study of OX40 agonist ivuxolimab in advanced cancers. Method: immunoSEQ multiplex PCR; TCRdb's copy keeps in-frame clones and lacks some. The sample has about 19,000 clones; around nine tenths are singletons. Specimen: CD4+ or CD8+ T cells sorted from blood, collected in a trial of the OX40 agonist ivuxolimab. Receptors originate from an adult with an advanced solid tumor such as melanoma, head and neck, liver or kidney cancer.

This chain connects TRBV5-6 to TRBJ2-1; no definite D call. The CDR3 contains 12 residues. The germline V and J ends were trimmed by 0 bases and 10 bases, with 8 bases remaining between them. CDR1 is SGHDT, CDR2 YYEEEE, per germline. In DNA, the CDR3 is TGTGCCAGCAGCTTGGCAACCGGAGAGCAGTTCTTC. The encoded protein is CASSLATGEQFF.

This chain joins TRBV19 and TRBJ2-7; D may match TRBD1 or TRBD2 (7 bases each). Germline-derived CDR1 and CDR2 are LNHDA and SQIVND (reference sequence). This CDR3 has 17 amino acids. V was clipped by 1 base and J by 2 bases, with 18 bases between them. The CDR3 reads CASSIVPQGGKAYEQYF. Written as DNA, the CDR3 is TGTGCCAGTAGTATAGTGCCCCAGGGGGGGAAAGCCTACGAGCAGTACTTC. The variable domain in full, completed from reference TRBV19 and TRBJ2-7, reads DGGITQSPKYLFRKEGQNVTLSCEQNLNHDAMYWYRQDPGQGLRLIYYSQIVNDFQKGDIAEGYSVSREKKESFPLTVTSAQKNPTAFYLCASSIVPQGGKAYEQYFGPGTRLTVT.

This clone was seen a few times. The chain is built from TRBV21-1 and TRBJ1-5; the listed D gene, TRBD1, was not tested against the DNA. TRBV21-1 represents a pseudogene. The CDR3 spans 14 residues. The CDR3 spells CASTTGTANQPQHF. CDR3 sequence (DNA): TGTGCCAGCACAACCGGGACAGCAAATCAGCCCCAGCATTTT.